The source of this T cell receptor (beta chain) is a study of blood T cell repertoires in COVID-19. Overall study context: COVID-19 samples collected from the United States, Italy and Spain covered acute and convalescent phases.

The authors' processing: Estimation of nucleated cell counts relied on the amplification of reference gene primers. The assay was immunoSEQ multiplex PCR, and TCRdb's table has in-frame clones only and misses some. That table supplies the V and J calls and clone size; D and trimming were determined from the DNA. The data show over 250,000 clones, approximately 90% seen once. Enrollees, about 18 to 95 years old, lived in 24 US areas. Recovered participants had two consecutive negative NP/OP PCR tests, healthcare professional clearance, or symptom resolution. From germline, CDR1 is MNHEY and CDR2 SMNVEV (reference sequence). The CDR3 extends over 16 amino acids. V was shortened by 5 bases and J by 2 bases, with 18 bases between the two germline ends.

The chain has TRBV27 and TRBJ1-1; D is uncertain. The source is a woman aged 18-35 years who had recovered from COVID-19. The sequenced sample was PBMCs or T cells enriched from blood (not recorded which). The CDR3 DNA reads as TGTGCCAGCAGTACCTATGAGGCGGGAGGTAACACTGAAGCTTTCTTT. Translation: CASSTYEAGGNTEAFF.